This T cell receptor beta chain was sequenced during a study of T cell repertoires in cytomegalovirus infection. On this clonotype itself: Its specificity is not known. Mismatch with germline at one junction end may stem from a read error.

The CDR3 covers 13 residues. CDR1 and CDR2 from the germline V gene are SGHDN and FVKESK. Study-level findings and limits: Cumulative public TCR beta family frequency identified carriers of CMV plus the relevant HLA.

In TCRdb, the reads were re-called with MiXCR into one record per CDR3 protein. This sample has approximately 990,000 distinct CDR3 sequences; roughly 30% occur once, and the top ten carry 11% to 15%. This receptor was identified in a human donor in good health (CMV status not recorded). Some clones in this sample may be carry-over from other donors' samples. The J gene is TRBJ2-1, the V gene TRBV14; TRBD2 matches at 9 bases. This sample comprised cultured CD8+ T cells from PBMCs, obtained from culture after CMV antigen stimulation. As DNA, the CDR3 is TGTACCAGCAGCGCTAGCGGGGACAATGAGCAGTTCTTC. Translated: CTSSASGDNEQFF.